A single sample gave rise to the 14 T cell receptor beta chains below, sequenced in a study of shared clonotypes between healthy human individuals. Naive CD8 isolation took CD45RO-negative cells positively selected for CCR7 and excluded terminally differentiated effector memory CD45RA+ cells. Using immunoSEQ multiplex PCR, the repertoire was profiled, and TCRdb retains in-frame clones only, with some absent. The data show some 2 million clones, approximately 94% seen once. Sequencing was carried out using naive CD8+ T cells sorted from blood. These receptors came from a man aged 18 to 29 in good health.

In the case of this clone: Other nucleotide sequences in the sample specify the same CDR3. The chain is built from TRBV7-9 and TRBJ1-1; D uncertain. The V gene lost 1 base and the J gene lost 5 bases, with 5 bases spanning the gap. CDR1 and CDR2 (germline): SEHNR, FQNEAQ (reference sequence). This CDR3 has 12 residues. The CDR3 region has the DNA TGTGCCAGCAGCTTAGATCCAACTGAAGCTTTCTTT. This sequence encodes CASSLDPTEAFF.

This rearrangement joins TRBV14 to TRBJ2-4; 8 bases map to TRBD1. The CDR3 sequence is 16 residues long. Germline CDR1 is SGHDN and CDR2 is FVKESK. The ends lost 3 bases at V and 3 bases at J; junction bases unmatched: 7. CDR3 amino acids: CASSQAGGSGKNIQYF. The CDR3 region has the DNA TGTGCCAGCAGCCAGGCAGGGGGCTCTGGCAAAAACATTCAGTACTTC.

The CDR3 reads CASIGGTSYEQYF. CDR3 nucleotide sequence: TGTGCCAGCATCGGGGGGACCTCCTACGAGCAGTACTTC. V is TRBV6-1 and J is TRBJ2-7; 7 bases line up with TRBD2. There are 13 residues in the CDR3. In germline, CDR1 is MNHNS, CDR2 SASEGT. Trimming at V came to 7 bases and at J to 0 bases, leaving 3 bases not matched to a gene.

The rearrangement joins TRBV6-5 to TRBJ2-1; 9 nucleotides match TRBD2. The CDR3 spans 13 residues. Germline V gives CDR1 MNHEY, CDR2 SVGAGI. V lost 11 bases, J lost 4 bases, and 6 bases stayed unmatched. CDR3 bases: TGTGCCGCGGGGGGGGCTGAGTACAATGAGCAGTTCTTC. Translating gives CAAGGAEYNEQFF.

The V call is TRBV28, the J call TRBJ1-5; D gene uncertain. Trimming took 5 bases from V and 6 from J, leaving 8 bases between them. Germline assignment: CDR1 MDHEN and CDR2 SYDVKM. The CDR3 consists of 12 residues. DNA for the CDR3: TGTGCCAGCAGTGTAGCTTTTCAGCCCCAGCATTTT. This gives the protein CASSVAFQPQHF.

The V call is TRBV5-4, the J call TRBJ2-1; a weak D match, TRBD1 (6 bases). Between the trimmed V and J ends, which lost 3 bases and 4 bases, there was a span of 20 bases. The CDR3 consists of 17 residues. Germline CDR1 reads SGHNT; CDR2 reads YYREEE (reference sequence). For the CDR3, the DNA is TGTGCCAGCAGCTGGAACGAGGGGGACACACTATACAATGAGCAGTTCTTC. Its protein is CASSWNEGDTLYNEQFF.

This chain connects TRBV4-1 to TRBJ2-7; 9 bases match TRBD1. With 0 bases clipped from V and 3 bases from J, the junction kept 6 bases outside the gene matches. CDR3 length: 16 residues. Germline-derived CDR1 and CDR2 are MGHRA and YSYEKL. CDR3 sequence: CASSQEDRGGYYEQYF. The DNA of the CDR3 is TGCGCCAGCAGCCAAGAGGACAGGGGAGGGTACTACGAGCAGTACTTC.

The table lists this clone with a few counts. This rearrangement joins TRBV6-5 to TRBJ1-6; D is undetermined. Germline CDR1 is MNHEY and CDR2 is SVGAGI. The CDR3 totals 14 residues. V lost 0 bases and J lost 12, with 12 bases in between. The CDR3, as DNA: TGTGCCAGCAGTTACTCATCGACTGCTGGACCCCTCCACTTT. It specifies CASSYSSTAGPLHF.

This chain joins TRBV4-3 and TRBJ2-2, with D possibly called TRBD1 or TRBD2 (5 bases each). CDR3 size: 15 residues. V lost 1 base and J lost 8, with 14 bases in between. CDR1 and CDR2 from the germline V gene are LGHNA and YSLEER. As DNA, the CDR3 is TGCGCCAGCAGCCAAGGCAGGGACCTGAGTGGGGAGCTGTTTTTT. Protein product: CASSQGRDLSGELFF.

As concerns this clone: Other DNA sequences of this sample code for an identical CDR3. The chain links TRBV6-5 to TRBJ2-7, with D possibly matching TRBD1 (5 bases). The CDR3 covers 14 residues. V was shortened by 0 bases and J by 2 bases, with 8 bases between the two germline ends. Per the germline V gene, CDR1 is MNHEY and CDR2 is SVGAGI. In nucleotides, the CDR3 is TGTGCCAGCAGTTACTCAGGGGCCCCCTACGAGCAGTACTTC. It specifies CASSYSGAPYEQYF.

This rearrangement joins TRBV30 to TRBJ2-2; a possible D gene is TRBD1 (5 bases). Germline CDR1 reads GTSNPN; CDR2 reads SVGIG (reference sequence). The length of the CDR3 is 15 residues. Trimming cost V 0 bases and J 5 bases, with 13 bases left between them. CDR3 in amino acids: CAWSVRGLGTGELFF. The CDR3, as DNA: TGTGCCTGGAGTGTAAGGGGCCTTGGAACCGGGGAGCTGTTTTTT.

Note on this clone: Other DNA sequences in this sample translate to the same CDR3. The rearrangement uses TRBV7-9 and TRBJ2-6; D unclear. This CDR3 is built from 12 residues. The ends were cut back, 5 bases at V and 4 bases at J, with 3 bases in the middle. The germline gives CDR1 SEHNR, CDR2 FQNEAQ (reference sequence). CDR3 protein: CASSLGANVLTF. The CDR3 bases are TGTGCCAGCAGCCTAGGGGCCAACGTCCTGACTTTC.

CDR3 in DNA: TGTGCCAGCGGGGCCGCGCATAATTCACCCCTCCACTTT. The encoded protein is CASGAAHNSPLHF. The V gene is TRBV6-5, the J gene TRBJ1-6, with D maybe TRBD1 (5 bases). Germline loops: CDR1 MNHEY, CDR2 SVGAGI. Trimming stripped 8 bases from V and 5 bases from J, with 10 bases between. CDR3 length: 13 amino acids.

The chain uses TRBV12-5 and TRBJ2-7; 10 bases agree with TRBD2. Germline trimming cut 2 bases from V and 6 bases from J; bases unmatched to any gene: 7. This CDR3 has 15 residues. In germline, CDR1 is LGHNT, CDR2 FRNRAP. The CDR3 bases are TGTGCTAGTGGTTTGCTAGCGGGAGTGGTAGGCGAGCAGTACTTC. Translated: CASGLLAGVVGEQYF.